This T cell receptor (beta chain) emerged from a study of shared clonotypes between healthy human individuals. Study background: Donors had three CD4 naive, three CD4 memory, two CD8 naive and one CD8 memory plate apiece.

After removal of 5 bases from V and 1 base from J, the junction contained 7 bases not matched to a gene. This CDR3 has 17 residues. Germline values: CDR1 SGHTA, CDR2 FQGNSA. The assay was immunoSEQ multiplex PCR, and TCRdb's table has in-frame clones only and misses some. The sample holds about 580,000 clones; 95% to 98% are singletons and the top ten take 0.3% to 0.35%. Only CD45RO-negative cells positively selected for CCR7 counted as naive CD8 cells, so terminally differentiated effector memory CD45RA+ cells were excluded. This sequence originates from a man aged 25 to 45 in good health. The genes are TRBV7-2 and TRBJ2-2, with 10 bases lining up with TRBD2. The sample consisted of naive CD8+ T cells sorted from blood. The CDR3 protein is CASSPPSGSENTGELFF. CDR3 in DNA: TGTGCCAGCAGCCCGCCTAGCGGGAGTGAGAACACCGGGGAGCTGTTTTTT.